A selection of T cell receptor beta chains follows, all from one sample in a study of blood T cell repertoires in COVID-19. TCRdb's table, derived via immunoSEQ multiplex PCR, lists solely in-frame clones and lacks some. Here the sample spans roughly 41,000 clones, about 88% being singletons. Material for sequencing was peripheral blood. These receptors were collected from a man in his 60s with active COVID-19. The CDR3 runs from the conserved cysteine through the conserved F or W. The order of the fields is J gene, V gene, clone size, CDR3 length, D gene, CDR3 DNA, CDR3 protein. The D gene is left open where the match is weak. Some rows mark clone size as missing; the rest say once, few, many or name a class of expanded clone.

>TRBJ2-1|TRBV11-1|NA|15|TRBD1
TGTGCCAGCAGCCCCCGGGACAGGGCCTACAATGAGCAGTTCTTC
CASSPRDRAYNEQFF
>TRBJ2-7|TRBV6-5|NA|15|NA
TGTGCCAGCAGTTACTCGAGGCTAGTCTCCTACGAGCAGTACTTC
CASSYSRLVSYEQYF
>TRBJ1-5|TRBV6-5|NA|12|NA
TGTGCCAGTGGACAGAGCAATCAGCCCCAGCATTTT
CASGQSNQPQHF
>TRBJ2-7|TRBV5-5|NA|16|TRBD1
TGTGCCAGCAGCTTGGCCAGGACAGGAAAGGTTCACGAGCAGTACTTC
CASSLARTGKVHEQYF
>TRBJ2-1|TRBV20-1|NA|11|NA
TGCAGTGCTGGTTATCTGGGGGGGCAGTTCTTC
CSAGYLGGQFF
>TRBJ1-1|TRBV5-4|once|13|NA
TGTGCCAGCAGCTTGGGCGTGAACACTGAAGCTTTCTTT
CASSLGVNTEAFF
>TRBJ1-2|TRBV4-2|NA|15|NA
TGTGCCAGCAGGGCCCCACAGGGTTCTAACTATGGCTACACCTTC
CASRAPQGSNYGYTF
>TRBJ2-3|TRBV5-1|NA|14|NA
TGCGCCAGCAGCTGGCCAGGGTCCCCAGATACGCAGTATTTT
CASSWPGSPDTQYF
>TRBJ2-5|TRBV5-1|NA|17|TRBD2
TGCGCCAGCAGCTTGGCCCCTGGAACGGGAGGGGCAGAGACCCAGTACTTC
CASSLAPGTGGAETQYF
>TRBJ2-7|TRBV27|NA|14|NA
TGTGCCAGCAGTTCCACGGGATCCTGGTACGAGCAGTACTTC
CASSSTGSWYEQYF
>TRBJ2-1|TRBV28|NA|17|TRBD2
TGTGCCAGCAGTTTGTCTAGCGGGAGGGCTTACTACAATGAGCAGTTCTTC
CASSLSSGRAYYNEQFF
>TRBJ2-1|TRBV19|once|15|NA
TGTGCCAGTAGTATGCGGGGTAGGTCCTACAATGAGCAGTTCTTC
CASSMRGRSYNEQFF
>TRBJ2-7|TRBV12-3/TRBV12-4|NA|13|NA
TGTGCCAGCAGTTTTTCATCAGGATTCGAGCAGTACTTC
CASSFSSGFEQYF
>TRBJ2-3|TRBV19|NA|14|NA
TGTGCCAGCGCCCGGACTCACAGCACAGATACGCAGTATTTT
CASARTHSTDTQYF
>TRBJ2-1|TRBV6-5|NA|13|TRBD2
TGTGCCAGCAGTTACTTGGCTAGCGGTGAGCAGTTCTTC
CASSYLASGEQFF
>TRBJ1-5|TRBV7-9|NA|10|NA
TGTGCCAGCAGCTTATTACCCCAGCATTTT
CASSLLPQHF
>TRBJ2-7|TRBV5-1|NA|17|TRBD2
TGCGCCAGCAGCTTGGAGTTTGAGCGGGGTGGGTTCGACGAGCAGTACTTC
CASSLEFERGGFDEQYF
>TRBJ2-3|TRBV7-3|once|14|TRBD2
TGTGCCAGCAGCTCTAGCGGGAGCACAGATACGCAGTATTTT
CASSSSGSTDTQYF
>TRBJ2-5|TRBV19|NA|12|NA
TGTGCCAGTAGTAGGGGAGGAGAGACCCAGTACTTC
CASSRGGETQYF
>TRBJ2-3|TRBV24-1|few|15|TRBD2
TGTGCCACCAGAGCCCGGACTAGCGACACAGATACGCAGTATTTT
CATRARTSDTDTQYF
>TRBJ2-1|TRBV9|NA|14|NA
TGTGCCAGCAGCGTCCGGAGCTCCTACAATGAGCAGTTCTTC
CASSVRSSYNEQFF
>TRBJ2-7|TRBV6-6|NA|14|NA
TGTGCCAGCAGTAGCGGGTTTGAATCCTACGAGCAGTACTTC
CASSSGFESYEQYF
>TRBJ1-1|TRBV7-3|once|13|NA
TGTGCCAGCAGCTTCTCCCTACGGGGTGAAGCTTTCTTT
CASSFSLRGEAFF
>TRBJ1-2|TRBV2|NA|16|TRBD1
TGTGCCAGCAGTAGACGGACAGGGGGAACGTTCTATGGCTACACCTTC
CASSRRTGGTFYGYTF
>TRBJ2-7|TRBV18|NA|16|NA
TGTGCCAGCTCACACAGCCCTCCGGGACACAACTACGAGCAGTACTTC
CASSHSPPGHNYEQYF
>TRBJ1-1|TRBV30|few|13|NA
TGTGCCTGGAGCCCCCCTTTGAACACTGAAGCTTTCTTT
CAWSPPLNTEAFF
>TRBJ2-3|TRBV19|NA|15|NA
TGTGCCAGTAGTGGACTAAACGATGGGACAGATACGCAGTATTTT
CASSGLNDGTDTQYF
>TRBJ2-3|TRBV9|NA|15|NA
TGTGCCAGCAGCTTCCGACAGCCTGACACAGATACGCAGTATTTT
CASSFRQPDTDTQYF
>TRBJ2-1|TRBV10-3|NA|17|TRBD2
TGTGCCATCAGTGCAAACCGACTAGCGGGAGGTCACAATGAGCAGTTCTTC
CAISANRLAGGHNEQFF
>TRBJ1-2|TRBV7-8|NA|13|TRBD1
TGTGCCAGCACGACAGGGGTTTACTATGGCTACACCTTC
CASTTGVYYGYTF
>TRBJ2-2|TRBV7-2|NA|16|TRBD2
TGTGCCAGCAGCTTTCCCCTAGCGGGAGGGATCGGGGAGCTGTTTTTT
CASSFPLAGGIGELFF
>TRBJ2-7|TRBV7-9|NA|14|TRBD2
TGTGCCAGCAGCCTTAGCGGGAGGGCCTACGAGCAGTACTTC
CASSLSGRAYEQYF
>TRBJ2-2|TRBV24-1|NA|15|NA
TGTGCCACCAGTGATGCCACGGGGAACACCGGGGAGCTGTTTTTT
CATSDATGNTGELFF
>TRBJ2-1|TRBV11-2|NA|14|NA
TGTGCCAGCAGCTTGGAGGGTCTCTACAATGAGCAGTTCTTC
CASSLEGLYNEQFF
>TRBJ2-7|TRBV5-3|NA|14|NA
TGTGCCAGAAGCTTGGTGGAGGGACCCCACGAGCAGTACTTC
CARSLVEGPHEQYF
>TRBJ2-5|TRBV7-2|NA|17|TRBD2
TGTGCCAGCAGCTTAGTATCTGGAGCGGGAGGCGCAGAGACCCAGTACTTC
CASSLVSGAGGAETQYF
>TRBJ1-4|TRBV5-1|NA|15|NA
TGCGCCAGCAGCCCTGGGACAAACTGGGGTGAAAAACTGTTTTTT
CASSPGTNWGEKLFF
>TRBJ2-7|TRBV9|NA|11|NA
TGTGCCAGCAGCGCCGGCTACGAGCAGTACTTC
CASSAGYEQYF
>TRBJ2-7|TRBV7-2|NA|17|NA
TGTGCCAGCAGCCCTAGCGGCCTTAGGGGGGGGTCCTACGAGCAGTACTTC
CASSPSGLRGGSYEQYF
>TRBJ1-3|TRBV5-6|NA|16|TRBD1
TGTGCCAGCAGCTTACTACAGGGGATTTCTGGAAACACCATATATTTT
CASSLLQGISGNTIYF
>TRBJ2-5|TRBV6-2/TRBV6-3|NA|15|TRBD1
TGTGCCAGCAGTTACCCCGCAGGGGGCCGAGAGACCCAGTACTTC
CASSYPAGGRETQYF
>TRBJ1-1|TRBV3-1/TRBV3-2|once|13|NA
TGTGCCAGCAGCCAATTAGAGAACACTGAAGCTTTCTTT
CASSQLENTEAFF
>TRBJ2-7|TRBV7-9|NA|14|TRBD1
TGTGCCAGCAGCTCACCGCCGGGACAGTACGAGCAGTACTTC
CASSSPPGQYEQYF
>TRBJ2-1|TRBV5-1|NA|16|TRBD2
TGCGCCAGCAGCTTGGTCTTAGCGGGAGGAGGCAATGAGCAGTTCTTC
CASSLVLAGGGNEQFF
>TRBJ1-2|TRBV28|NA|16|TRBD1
TGTGCCAGCAGTTTATTAGGGGACAGCCTTAACTATGGCTACACCTTC
CASSLLGDSLNYGYTF
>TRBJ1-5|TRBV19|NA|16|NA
TGTGCCAGTAGCCCCATGGGAGGGAGTAGCAATCAGCCCCAGCATTTT
CASSPMGGSSNQPQHF
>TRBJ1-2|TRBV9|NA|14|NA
TGTGCCAGCAGCGTACAGGTCGCGGGAAATGGCTACACCTTC
CASSVQVAGNGYTF
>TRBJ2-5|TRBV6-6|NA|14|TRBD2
TGTGCCAGCATTTTCAGCGGGACCTGGGAGACCCAGTACTTC
CASIFSGTWETQYF
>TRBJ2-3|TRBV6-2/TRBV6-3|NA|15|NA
TGTGCCAGCAGTAAGGGCGGGTGGGACACAGATACGCAGTATTTT
CASSKGGWDTDTQYF
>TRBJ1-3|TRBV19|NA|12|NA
TGTGCCAGTAGTGCGGACTGGAACACCATATATTTT
CASSADWNTIYF